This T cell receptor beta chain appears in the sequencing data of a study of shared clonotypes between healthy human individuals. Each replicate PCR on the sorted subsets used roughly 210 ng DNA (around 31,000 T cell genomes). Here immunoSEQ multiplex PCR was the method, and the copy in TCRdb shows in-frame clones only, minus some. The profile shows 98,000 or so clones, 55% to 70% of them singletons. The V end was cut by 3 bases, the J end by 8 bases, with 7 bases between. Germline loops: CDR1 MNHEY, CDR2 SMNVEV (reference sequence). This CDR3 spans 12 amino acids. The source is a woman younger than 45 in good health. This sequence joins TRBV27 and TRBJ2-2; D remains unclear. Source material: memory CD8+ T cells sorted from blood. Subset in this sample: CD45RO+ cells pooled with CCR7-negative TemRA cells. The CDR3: CASSFVPGELFF. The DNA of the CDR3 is TGTGCCAGCAGTTTTGTGCCTGGGGAGCTGTTTTTT.